This T cell receptor beta chain was retrieved from a study of vaccination effects on CD4 cells after COVID-19. Turning to the study itself: Post-vaccine sampling occurred a median 72 days after the second dose.

The table came from immunoSEQ multiplex PCR; TCRdb's copy has only in-frame clones and leaves some out. Among about 59,000 clones listed, roughly three quarters were seen once. A remark on this clone: The antigen is unknown.

Viral peptide pools were used in the ViraFEST assay to expand antigen-specific CD4+ T cells, and sequencing came afterward. Isolation of CD4+ T cells took place after 10 days of culture. Two-dose BNT162b2 or mRNA-1273 vaccination was given to participants. None of these healthy vaccinees had been infected with SARS-CoV-2 before vaccination. Replacing half the medium with IL-2 medium was done on days 3 and 7. Study-level points and caveats: Marked clonal contraction was seen late after vaccination (in both infection- and vaccine-induced clones).

The CDR3 runs 10 residues. Germline values: CDR1 LGHNT, CDR2 FRNRAP. V dropped 7 bases and J dropped 2 bases, with 2 bases sitting between them. This chain links TRBV12-5 with TRBJ1-1; D uncertain. This sequence was found in a human donor who received a COVID-19 vaccine. Sequenced material: CD4+ T cells from PBMCs cultured with HCoV-OC43 spike peptides, taken after COVID-19 vaccination. Subset defined: HCoV-OC43 spike overlapping peptide pool stimulation. CDR3 amino acids: CASANTEAFF. In nucleotides, the CDR3 is TGTGCTAGTGCTAACACTGAAGCTTTCTTT. The complete variable domain, with remaining parts taken from reference TRBV12-5 and TRBJ1-1, reads DARVTQTPRHKVTEMGQEVTMRCQPILGHNTVFWYRQTMMQGLELLAYFRNRAPLDDSGMPKDRFSAEMPDATLATLKIQPSEPRDSAVYFCASANTEAFFGQGTRLTVV.